This T cell receptor beta chain stems from a study of T cell responses to AZD1222 COVID-19 vaccine. Study-level results: Donors in the cohort were predominantly white British and more often female, and clonal diversity was possibly underestimated. Spike-specific TCR breadth rose after two AZD1222 doses, and depth rose as well.

The repertoire was sequenced with immunoSEQ multiplex PCR; TCRdb's copy has only in-frame clones and lacks some. The repertoire holds 120,000 or so clones, over 75% seen once, with 7.7% in the top ten. About this clone itself: The antigen is not known.

J gave up 7 bases and V 4 bases, and 7 bases lay outside the gene matches. The CDR3 loop spans 15 amino acids. The germline gives CDR1 SGHNT, CDR2 YYREEE (reference sequence). The sequence derives from an adult in good health. V usage is TRBV5-4 and J usage is TRBJ2-1; TRBD1 aligns across 11 bases. This material consisted of peripheral blood, taken on day 0 of AZD1222 vaccination. The CDR3 here is CASSTGQGAGNEQFF. CDR3 DNA: TGTGCCAGCAGCACCGGACAGGGGGCGGGTAATGAGCAGTTCTTC.